This T cell receptor beta chain was recorded in a study of human T cells and chemical hapten exposure. Germline V CDR1 and CDR2: MNHEY, SVGAGI. Trimming cost V 2 bases and J 7 bases, with 5 bases left between them. The CDR3 is 11 amino acids. Library construction involved attaching unique molecular identifiers to individual cDNA molecules, which allowed quantitative, reproducible TCR counting. Using its own MiXCR run on the RACE reads, TCRdb lists one record per CDR3 protein. The sample holds 150,000 to 200,000 distinct CDR3 sequences; more than 14% are singletons and the top ten take about 1.8%. The time point: patch test 1, 2 weeks after DPC sensitization. Treatment denoted: therapeutic diphenylcyclopropenone sensitization with weekly scalp DPC. This clonotype was counted between two and nine times.

Sequenced material: whole blood, taken in connection with sensitization to the hapten diphenylcyclopropenone (DPC). This chain uses TRBV6-5 with TRBJ1-2; no definite D call. The sequence derives from a woman under 40 with alopecia areata. Some clones in this sample may be carry-over from other donors' samples. CDR3 residues: CASSYAGGYTF. The CDR3 bases are TGTGCCAGCAGTTACGCAGGTGGCTACACCTTC.